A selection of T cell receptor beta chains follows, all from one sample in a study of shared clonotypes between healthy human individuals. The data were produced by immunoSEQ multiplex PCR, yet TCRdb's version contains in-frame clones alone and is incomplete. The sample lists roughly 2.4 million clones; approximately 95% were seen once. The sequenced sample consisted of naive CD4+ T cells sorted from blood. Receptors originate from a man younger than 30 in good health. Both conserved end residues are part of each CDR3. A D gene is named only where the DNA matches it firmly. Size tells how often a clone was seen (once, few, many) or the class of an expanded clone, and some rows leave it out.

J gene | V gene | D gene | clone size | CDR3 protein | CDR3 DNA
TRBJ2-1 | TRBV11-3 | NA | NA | CASSLGHSSYNEQFF | TGTGCCAGCAGCTTAGGACACAGCTCCTACAATGAGCAGTTCTTC
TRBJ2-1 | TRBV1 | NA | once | CTSSPLRSEASGPQVDEQFF | TGCACCAGCAGCCCCCTCCGTTCCGAGGCTAGCGGTCCTCAAGTAGATGAGCAGTTCTTC
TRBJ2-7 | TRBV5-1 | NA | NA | CASSLGGQYSSYEQYF | TGCGCCAGCAGCTTGGGAGGCCAGTATAGCTCCTACGAGCAGTACTTC
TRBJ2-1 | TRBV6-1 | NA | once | CASSALGYISNEQFF | TGTGCCAGCAGTGCATTGGGCTACATCTCCAATGAGCAGTTCTTC
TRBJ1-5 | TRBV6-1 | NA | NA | CASIPGTVGDQPQHF | TGTGCCAGCATCCCCGGGACCGTTGGCGATCAGCCCCAGCATTTT
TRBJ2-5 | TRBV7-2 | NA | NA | CASSFRLGGRETQYF | TGTGCCAGCAGCTTTCGTTTAGGGGGGAGGGAGACCCAGTACTTC
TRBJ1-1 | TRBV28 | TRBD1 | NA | CASSLVTQGAKAFF | TGTGCCAGCAGTCTCGTTACGCAGGGGGCGAAAGCTTTCTTT
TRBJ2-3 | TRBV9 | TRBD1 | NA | CASSPNRDRGTDTQYF | TGTGCCAGCAGCCCCAACCGGGACAGGGGTACAGATACGCAGTATTTT
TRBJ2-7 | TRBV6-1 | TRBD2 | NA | CASITPGLSIYEQYF | TGTGCCAGCATCACCCCGGGACTATCCATTTACGAGCAGTACTTC
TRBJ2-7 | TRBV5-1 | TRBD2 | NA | CASSSSGGSYEQYF | TGCGCCAGCAGCAGTAGCGGGGGTTCTTACGAGCAGTACTTC
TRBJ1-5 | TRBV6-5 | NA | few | CASSSGHLSNQPQHF | TGTGCCAGCAGTTCAGGACATCTCAGCAATCAGCCCCAGCATTTT
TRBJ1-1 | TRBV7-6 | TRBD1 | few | CASSLGQGLSTEAFF | TGTGCCAGCAGCTTGGGACAGGGTTTGAGCACTGAAGCTTTCTTT
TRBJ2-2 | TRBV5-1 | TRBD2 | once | CASSHPGTRGTGELFF | TGCGCCAGCAGCCATCCAGGGACTAGGGGTACCGGGGAGCTGTTTTTT
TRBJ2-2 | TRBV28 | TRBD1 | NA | CASGGQGNTGELFF | TGTGCCAGCGGAGGACAGGGAAACACCGGGGAGCTGTTTTTT
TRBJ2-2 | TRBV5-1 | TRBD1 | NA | CASSLEAGGTGELFF | TGCGCCAGCAGCTTGGAAGCAGGGGGCACCGGGGAGCTGTTTTTT
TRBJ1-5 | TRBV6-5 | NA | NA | CASSSPLLSNQPQHF | TGTGCCAGCAGTTCGCCCCTCCTTAGCAATCAGCCCCAGCATTTT
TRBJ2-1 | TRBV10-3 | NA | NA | CAISGDNEQFF | TGTGCCATCAGTGGGGACAATGAGCAGTTCTTC
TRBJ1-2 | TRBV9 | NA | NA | CASRAAGGDYGYTF | TGTGCCAGCAGAGCGGCCGGGGGCGACTATGGCTACACCTTC
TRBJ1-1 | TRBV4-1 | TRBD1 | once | CASSPFGTVNTEAFF | TGCGCCAGCAGCCCGTTCGGGACAGTTAACACTGAAGCTTTCTTT
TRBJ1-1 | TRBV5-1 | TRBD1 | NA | CASSLRTGNTEAFF | TGCGCCAGCAGCTTGAGGACAGGGAACACTGAAGCTTTCTTT
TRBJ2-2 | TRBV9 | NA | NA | CASSPLNTGELFF | TGTGCCAGCAGCCCCCTAAACACCGGGGAGCTGTTTTTT
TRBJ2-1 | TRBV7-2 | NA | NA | CASSPLVTINNEQFF | TGTGCCAGCAGCCCCCTAGTCACCATTAACAATGAGCAGTTCTTC
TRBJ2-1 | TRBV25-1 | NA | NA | CASSIEAATSYNEQFF | TGTGCCAGCAGTATTGAAGCGGCGACTTCCTACAATGAGCAGTTCTTC
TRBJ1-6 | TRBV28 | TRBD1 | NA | CASSSGQGNNSPLHF | TGTGCCAGCAGCTCCGGACAGGGGAACAATTCACCCCTCCATTTT
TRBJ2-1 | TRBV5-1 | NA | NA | CASSLAASSYNEQFF | TGCGCCAGCAGCTTAGCGGCTAGCTCCTACAATGAGCAGTTCTTC
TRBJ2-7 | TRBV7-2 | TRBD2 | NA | CASSRTSGAGEQYF | TGTGCCAGCAGCCGGACTAGCGGGGCGGGGGAGCAGTACTTC
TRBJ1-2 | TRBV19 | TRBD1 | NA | CASSIGRTGPLNGYTF | TGTGCCAGTAGTATAGGCCGGACAGGGCCCCTCAATGGCTACACCTTC
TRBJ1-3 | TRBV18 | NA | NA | CASSFGNSGNTIYF | TGTGCCAGCTCATTTGGAAACTCTGGAAACACCATATATTTT
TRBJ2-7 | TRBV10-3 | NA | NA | CAISSQGYEQYF | TGTGCCATCAGTTCACAGGGCTACGAGCAGTACTTC
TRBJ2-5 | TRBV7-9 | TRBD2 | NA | CASTLAGQETQYF | TGTGCCAGCACCCTAGCGGGGCAAGAGACCCAGTACTTC
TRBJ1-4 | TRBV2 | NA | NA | CASALALGLEVVEKLFF | TGTGCCAGCGCCCTTGCGTTAGGGCTGGAGGTTGTTGAAAAACTGTTTTTT
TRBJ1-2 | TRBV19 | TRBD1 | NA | CASSWTGRANYGYTF | TGTGCCAGTAGTTGGACAGGGCGAGCTAACTATGGCTACACCTTC
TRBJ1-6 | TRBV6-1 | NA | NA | CASSVQYNSPLHF | TGTGCCAGCAGTGTACAATATAATTCACCCCTCCACTTT